This T cell receptor beta chain originates from a study of tumor-infiltrating lymphocytes in localized non-small cell lung cancer. CDR3 length: 12 residues. Germline V gene sequence: CDR1 SGHDT, CDR2 YYEEEE. The V gene lost 4 bases and the J gene lost 6 bases, with 9 bases spanning the gap. Profiling relied on immunoSEQ multiplex PCR, and the TCRdb table lists in-frame clones only, not all of them. The sample gives more than 5,500 clones, roughly 71% of which show up once; approximately 12% is in the top ten. The rearrangement uses TRBV5-6 and TRBJ2-3; D not resolved. This receptor was taken from a human donor with non-small cell lung cancer. The sample comprised lung tumor tissue. CDR3 loop: CASSPNADTQYF. CDR3 DNA sequence: TGTGCCAGCAGCCCCAACGCGGATACGCAGTATTTT.